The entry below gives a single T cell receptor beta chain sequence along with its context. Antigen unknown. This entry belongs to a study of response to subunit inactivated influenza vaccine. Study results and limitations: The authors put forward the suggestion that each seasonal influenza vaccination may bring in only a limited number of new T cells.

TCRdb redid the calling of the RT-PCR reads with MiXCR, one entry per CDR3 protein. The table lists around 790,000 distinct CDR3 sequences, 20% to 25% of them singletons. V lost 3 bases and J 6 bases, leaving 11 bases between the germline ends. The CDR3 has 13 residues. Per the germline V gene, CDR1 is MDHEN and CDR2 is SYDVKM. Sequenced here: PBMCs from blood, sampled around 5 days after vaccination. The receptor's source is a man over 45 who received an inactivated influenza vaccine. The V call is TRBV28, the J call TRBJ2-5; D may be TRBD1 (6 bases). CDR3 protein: CASSLVDRKTQYF. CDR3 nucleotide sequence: TGTGCCAGCAGTTTGGTGGACAGAAAGACCCAGTACTTC.